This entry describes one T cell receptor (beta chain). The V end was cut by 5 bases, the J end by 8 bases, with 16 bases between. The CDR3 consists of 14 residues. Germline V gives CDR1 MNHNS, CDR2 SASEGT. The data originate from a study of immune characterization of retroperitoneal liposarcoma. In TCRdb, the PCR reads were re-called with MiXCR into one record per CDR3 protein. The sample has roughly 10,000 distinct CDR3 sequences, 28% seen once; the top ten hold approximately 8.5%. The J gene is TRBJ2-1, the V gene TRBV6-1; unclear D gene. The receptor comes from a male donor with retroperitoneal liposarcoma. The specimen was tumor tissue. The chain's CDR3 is CASSYSGDYDEQFF. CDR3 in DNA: TGTGCCAGCAGTTATAGTGGGGATTACGATGAGCAGTTCTTC.